The clone carrying this T cell receptor (beta chain) showed up many times. Antigen unknown. The entry originates in a study of early T cells in non-severe SARS-CoV-2 infection. Study-wide background: The sequenced material was bulk RNA from unsorted whole blood, and its chains were unpaired. Study-wide findings and caveats: The study's VDJdb matching favored anti-spike CD8 responses and missed private and CD4 specificities.

Unique molecular identifiers were attached to individual cDNA molecules. Using its own MiXCR run on the 5' RACE reads, TCRdb lists one record per CDR3 protein. The table lists fewer than 30,000 distinct CDR3 sequences, approximately 4% of them singletons, with 6.2% in the top ten. The CDR3 spans 15 residues. With 7 bases clipped from V and 2 bases from J, the junction kept 8 bases outside the gene matches. CDR1 MNHEY and CDR2 SMNVEV come from the germline V gene (reference sequence). Sample: whole blood. The V and J genes are TRBV27 and TRBJ2-7, with 10 bases identical to TRBD2. This receptor was identified in an adult who was a healthcare worker with PCR-confirmed SARS-CoV-2 infection or an uninfected control (not recorded which). The CDR3 nucleotides are TGTGCCAGCACCTCAAGCGGGAGGGTAGCCTACGAGCAGTACTTC. This translates into CASTSSGRVAYEQYF.